Described below is a single T cell receptor beta chain sequence and its context. These data come from a study of cytomegalovirus exposure and HLA in healthy donors. The PCR had 60 Vbeta and 13 Jbeta primers. The assay was immunoSEQ multiplex PCR, and TCRdb's table has in-frame clones only and misses some. The data contain over 150,000 clones, about 90% of them singletons. The sample taken for sequencing was PBMCs. The origin of this receptor is a girl under two years old in good health and CMV-seronegative.

This chain's CDR3 is CASSSTDRGHARNEKLFF. In nucleotides, the CDR3 is TGTGCCAGCAGCTCTACAGACAGGGGCCACGCCCGGAATGAAAAACTGTTTTTT. This chain joins TRBV7-9 and TRBJ1-4; 8 bases are shared with TRBD1. Germline CDR1 reads SEHNR; CDR2 reads FQNEAQ (reference sequence). The CDR3 sequence is 18 residues long. V lost 4 bases to trimming and J lost 5 bases; unmatched junction nucleotides: 15.